What follows are 2 T cell receptor beta chains derived from one specimen sequenced in a study of chemoradiotherapy in HPV16-positive cancers. This table comes from immunoSEQ multiplex PCR, and its TCRdb copy is limited to in-frame clones, with some not included. The sample lists approximately 29,000 clones, approximately 80% occurring once. The source material was blood, sampled from a patient who underwent chemoradiotherapy. Receptors were obtained from a human donor with HPV-associated anogenital cancer.

The chain has TRBV30 and TRBJ1-3; D unclear. The CDR3 contains 12 residues. V was cut by 0 bases and J by 5 bases, with 5 bases left in between. Germline V gene lookup returns CDR1 GTSNPN and CDR2 SVGIG (reference sequence). CDR3 in DNA: TGTGCCTGGAGTGTACCCAGAAACACCATATATTTT. This encodes CAWSVPRNTIYF.

The chain combines TRBV5-1 with TRBJ1-1; D is unresolved. Germline V lookup: CDR1 SGHRS, CDR2 YFSETQ. Trimming stripped 0 bases from V and 1 base from J, with 7 bases between. This CDR3 contains 14 residues. In DNA, the CDR3 is TGCGCCAGCAGCTTGGCCCCGGGGAACACTGAAGCTTTCTTT. Translated: CASSLAPGNTEAFF.